The 13 T cell receptor beta chains in this list originate from one sample, sequenced in a study of OX40 agonist ivuxolimab in advanced cancers. The library was built by means of the immunoSEQ multiplex PCR assay. TCRdb took over this immuneACCESS table, retaining in-frame rearrangements with V and J assigned. Such tables are incomplete; in checked studies, under half of the missing clones stem from an unresolved V gene, and the remainder is unexplained. The sample profile shows approximately 70,000 clones; 75% to 95% of them were found once. The top ten constitute 0.8% to 1.2% of the sample. This specimen consisted of CD4+ or CD8+ T cells sorted from blood, obtained in a trial of the OX40 agonist ivuxolimab. The source is an adult with an advanced solid tumor such as melanoma, head and neck, liver or kidney cancer.

The V call is TRBV6-5, the J call TRBJ1-4; D gene unclear. The CDR3 contains 14 residues. Germline-derived CDR1 and CDR2 are MNHEY and SVGAGI. The V and J ends lost 0 bases and 8 bases respectively, with 10 bases between them. The CDR3 spells CASSYSPPPEKLFF. The CDR3 DNA sequence: TGTGCCAGCAGTTACTCGCCCCCGCCCGAAAAACTGTTTTTT.

The chain has TRBV28 and TRBJ2-1; 10 nucleotides line up with TRBD1. CDR1 and CDR2 (germline): MDHEN, SYDVKM. The CDR3 sequence is 17 residues long. J gave up 7 bases and V 5 bases, and 14 bases lay outside the gene matches. The CDR3 loop is CASSLQKGQGKGNEQFF. CDR3 sequence (DNA): TGTGCCAGCAGTCTGCAGAAGGGACAGGGGAAGGGGAATGAGCAGTTCTTC.

This rearrangement joins TRBV18 to TRBJ2-1; D could derive from TRBD1 or TRBD2 (5 bases each). Trimming cost V 6 bases and J 6 bases, with 21 bases left between them. The CDR3 has 16 residues. The V gene's germline CDR1 is KGHSH and CDR2 LQKENI. CDR3 loop: CASSQRGEGKSNEQFF. The CDR3 coding sequence is TGTGCCAGCTCGCAAAGGGGAGAGGGAAAAAGCAATGAGCAGTTCTTC.

This rearrangement joins TRBV29-1 to TRBJ2-5; D might be TRBD1 or TRBD2, each matching 5 bases. The CDR3 extends over 12 amino acids. CDR1 is SQVTM, CDR2 ANQGSEA, per germline. V was cut by 4 bases and J by 4 bases, with 10 bases left in between. The CDR3 DNA reads as TGCAGCGTTGCAGGGACCGCAGAGACCCAGTACTTC. Amino acids: CSVAGTAETQYF. The variable domain in full, completed from reference TRBV29-1 and TRBJ2-5, reads SAVISQKPSRDICQRGTSLTIQCQVDSQVTMMFWYRQQPGQSLTLIATANQGSEATYESGFVIDKFPISRPNLTFSTLTVSNMSPEDSSIYLCSVAGTAETQYFGPGTRLLVL.

Points on this clone: Other DNA sequences within the sample encode an identical CDR3. V is TRBV7-8 and J is TRBJ1-3; D is undetermined. From germline, CDR1 is SGHVS and CDR2 FQNEAQ. V was cut by 3 bases and J by 4 bases, with 7 bases left in between. This CDR3 has 13 amino acids. The CDR3 nucleotides are TGTGCCAGCAGCTTGGTCAGCGGAAACACCATATATTTT. This encodes CASSLVSGNTIYF.

The chain recombines TRBV30 with TRBJ2-5; no reliable D call. CDR1 GTSNPN and CDR2 SVGIG come from the germline V gene (reference sequence). The V gene lost 5 bases and the J gene lost 5 bases, with 9 bases spanning the gap. This CDR3 region has 11 residues. CDR3 amino acids: CAWAILETQYF. Here the CDR3 DNA reads TGTGCCTGGGCTATTCTGGAGACCCAGTACTTC. The full variable domain, completed using reference TRBV30 and TRBJ2-5, is SQTIHQWPATLVQPVGSPLSLECTVEGTSNPNLYWYRQAAGRGLQLLFYSVGIGQISSEVPQNLSASRPQDRQFILSSKKLLLSDSGFYLCAWAILETQYFGPGTRLLVL.

The V gene is TRBV19, the J gene TRBJ1-2; D gene ambiguous. The V end was cut by 0 bases, the J end by 9 bases, with 14 bases between. The length of the CDR3 is 14 residues. The germline V gene has CDR1 LNHDA and CDR2 SQIVND (reference sequence). The CDR3 DNA is TGTGCCAGTAGTATAGACGACCGCCAAGGCCGCTACACCTTC. Amino acid sequence: CASSIDDRQGRYTF.

The genes are TRBV7-9 and TRBJ1-2; TRBD1 aligns across 10 bases. CDR3 length equals 14 residues. The trim removed 5 bases at V and 6 bases at J, leaving 6 bases unmatched. In germline, CDR1 is SEHNR, CDR2 FQNEAQ (reference sequence). CDR3 coding DNA: TGTGCCAGCAGCCTACCGACAGGGGGCCATGGCTACACCTTC. Protein sequence: CASSLPTGGHGYTF.

This clone turned up a few times. The rearrangement joins TRBV5-4 to TRBJ2-5; 8 nucleotides line up with TRBD2. Germline-derived CDR1 and CDR2 are SGHNT and YYREEE (reference sequence). Unmatched junction bases numbered 11, after V lost 0 bases and J lost 4 bases. The length of the CDR3 is 17 residues. CDR3 protein: CASSLAGSGGGGETQYF. The DNA for the CDR3 is TGTGCCAGCAGCTTGGCCGGGTCGGGAGGGGGGGGAGAGACCCAGTACTTC.

This clone showed up just a few times. The junction differs from germline at one of its ends, possibly a read error. The V and J genes are TRBV7-3 and TRBJ2-7; 7 bases are shared with TRBD2. The CDR3 is made up of 16 amino acids. Looked up from germline, CDR1 is SGHTA and CDR2 is FQGTGA. CDR3 sequence (DNA): TGTGCCAGCAGCCCCGCCCCCTCGACTAGCTCCCACGAGCAGTACTTC. It is translated as CASSPAPSTSSHEQYF.

The CDR3 coding sequence is TGCGCCAGCAGTGAGGGACTAGCCTGGGAGACCCAGTACTTC. This sequence encodes CASSEGLAWETQYF. The J gene is TRBJ2-5, the V gene TRBV10-1; TRBD2 aligns across 8 bases. The CDR3 loop spans 14 amino acids. After removal of 2 bases from V and 5 bases from J, the junction contained 4 bases not matched to a gene. CDR1 is WNHNN and CDR2 is SYGVQD in the germline V gene (reference sequence).

V usage is TRBV10-1 and J usage is TRBJ2-7, with D unclear. V was clipped by 4 bases and J by 1 base, with 8 bases between them. Per germline, CDR1 WNHNN and CDR2 SYGVQD (reference sequence). The CDR3 covers 13 residues. CDR3 sequence: CASSAGISYEQYF. CDR3 DNA sequence: TGCGCCAGCAGTGCAGGTATTTCCTACGAGCAGTACTTC.

Only a few counts were recorded for this clone. V and J are TRBV4-1 and TRBJ1-2; weak D call: TRBD1 (5 bases). The CDR3 is made up of 14 amino acids. The germline CDR1 and CDR2 sequences are MGHRA and YSYEKL. V shed 1 base and J shed 9 bases, with 15 bases lying between them. In DNA, the CDR3 is TGCGCCAGCAGCCAAGGACGATTCAGGGAGAGCTACACCTTC. The encoded protein is CASSQGRFRESYTF.